This T cell receptor (beta chain) was sequenced during a study of cytomegalovirus exposure and HLA in healthy donors. General study points: Rarity held for most TCR sequences, but there were some public TCRs that occurred in many donors. It was reportedly the case that the classifier diagnosed cytomegalovirus status with high specificity and sensitivity.

This CDR3 is built from 15 residues. The germline V gene has CDR1 SGHRS and CDR2 YFSETQ. Germline trimming cut 4 bases from V and 4 bases from J; bases unmatched to any gene: 7. Regarding this clone: Its specificity is not known.

Donors in the study were healthy people who gave bone marrow. PCR amplification relied on 60 Vbeta primers (plus 13 Jbeta primers). Generated by immunoSEQ multiplex PCR, the TCRdb table keeps only in-frame clones and is missing some. Of roughly 200,000 clones listed, roughly 89% are singletons. The V gene is TRBV5-1, the J gene TRBJ1-1; 10 bases are shared with TRBD1. Sequencing was carried out using PBMCs. The origin of this receptor is a woman aged 18-35 years in good health and CMV-seronegative. The CDR3 region is CASSTTGTGVTEAFF. The CDR3 DNA sequence: TGCGCCAGCAGCACGACCGGGACAGGGGTCACTGAAGCTTTCTTT.